This is a list of T cell receptor beta chains from one sample in a study of blood T cell repertoires in COVID-19. Clones were sequenced by immunoSEQ multiplex PCR, and TCRdb holds only the in-frame ones, with some missing. The sample includes approximately 36,000 clones, approximately 80% of them seen just once. Material for sequencing was peripheral blood. The receptors shown here come from a man aged 55 to 69 with COVID-19, enrolled during active disease. Each CDR3 is given with its conserved first and last residue. Fields, in order: J gene, V gene, D gene, clone size, CDR3 protein, CDR3 DNA. A D gene is named only where the DNA matches it firmly. The size of a clone is reported for some rows only, either as once, few or many, or as a class for expanded clones.

J: TRBJ2-1; V: TRBV7-2; D: TRBD1; size: .; CDR3: CASTFFPGQGGNEQFF; DNA: TGTGCCAGCACCTTCTTTCCGGGACAGGGTGGGAATGAGCAGTTCTTC
J: TRBJ1-1; V: TRBV3-1/TRBV3-2; D: .; size: .; CDR3: CASSQGHRGTEAFF; DNA: TGTGCCAGCAGCCAAGGACACCGGGGTACTGAAGCTTTCTTT
J: TRBJ1-3; V: TRBV30; D: .; size: .; CDR3: CAWSRLQGRENTIYF; DNA: TGTGCCTGGAGTCGTTTACAGGGAAGAGAAAACACCATATATTTT
J: TRBJ1-4; V: TRBV28; D: TRBD1; size: .; CDR3: CASQTGQPNEKLFF; DNA: TGTGCCAGCCAGACGGGACAGCCAAATGAAAAACTGTTTTTT
J: TRBJ1-5; V: TRBV19; D: .; size: .; CDR3: CASSMQGGDYQPQHF; DNA: TGTGCCAGTAGTATGCAAGGCGGTGACTATCAGCCCCAGCATTTT
J: TRBJ2-5; V: TRBV3-1/TRBV3-2; D: TRBD1; size: .; CDR3: CASSFRQGAGETQYF; DNA: TGTGCCAGCAGCTTCCGACAGGGGGCGGGAGAGACCCAGTACTTC
J: TRBJ1-4; V: TRBV30; D: TRBD1; size: once; CDR3: CAWGTGIGTNEKLFF; DNA: TGTGCCTGGGGGACAGGGATTGGTACTAATGAAAAACTGTTTTTT
J: TRBJ1-2; V: TRBV15; D: TRBD1; size: .; CDR3: CATSLEQGTGYTF; DNA: TGTGCCACCAGCCTAGAACAGGGGACTGGCTACACCTTC
J: TRBJ2-3; V: TRBV6-1; D: .; size: few; CDR3: CASSERGNTQYF; DNA: TGTGCCAGCAGTGAAAGGGGGAATACGCAGTATTTT
J: TRBJ1-2; V: TRBV25-1; D: .; size: .; CDR3: CASSTWTGYGYTF; DNA: TGTGCCAGCAGTACATGGACTGGCTATGGCTACACCTTC
J: TRBJ1-1; V: TRBV29-1; D: .; size: .; CDR3: CSVLGRGDTEAFF; DNA: TGCAGCGTTCTCGGCAGGGGCGACACTGAAGCTTTCTTT
J: TRBJ1-2; V: TRBV19; D: .; size: .; CDR3: CASSQTTNYGYTF; DNA: TGTGCCAGTAGTCAGACTACTAACTATGGCTACACCTTC
J: TRBJ1-5; V: TRBV19; D: .; size: .; CDR3: CASSPGALSNQPQHF; DNA: TGTGCCAGTAGTCCAGGGGCGCTTAGCAATCAGCCCCAGCATTTT
J: TRBJ2-3; V: TRBV7-9; D: .; size: .; CDR3: CASSLWKGGITDTQYF; DNA: TGTGCCAGCAGCCTTTGGAAGGGGGGGATCACAGATACGCAGTATTTT
J: TRBJ1-3; V: TRBV2; D: .; size: .; CDR3: CASSDGRAISGNTIYF; DNA: TGTGCCAGCAGTGATGGCAGGGCGATCTCTGGAAACACCATATATTTT
J: TRBJ1-2; V: TRBV9; D: .; size: few; CDR3: CASSVSGWGVDGYTF; DNA: TGTGCCAGCAGCGTATCCGGATGGGGAGTTGATGGCTACACCTTC
J: TRBJ1-2; V: TRBV7-9; D: .; size: .; CDR3: CASSLGQAQGGYTF; DNA: TGTGCCAGCAGCTTAGGGCAGGCCCAGGGTGGCTACACCTTC
J: TRBJ1-5; V: TRBV12-3/TRBV12-4; D: TRBD1; size: .; CDR3: CASSKEGAQPQHF; DNA: TGTGCCAGCAGCAAGGAGGGGGCACAGCCCCAGCATTTT
J: TRBJ1-5; V: TRBV30; D: .; size: .; CDR3: CAWSDSSNQPQHF; DNA: TGTGCCTGGAGCGACAGTAGCAATCAGCCCCAGCATTTT
J: TRBJ2-7; V: TRBV5-1; D: TRBD1; size: .; CDR3: CASSLGDRDYEQYF; DNA: TGCGCCAGCAGCTTGGGGGACAGGGACTACGAGCAGTACTTC
J: TRBJ2-1; V: TRBV7-8; D: .; size: once; CDR3: CASSLDRGLAYNEQFF; DNA: TGTGCCAGCAGCTTAGATCGGGGTCTCGCCTACAATGAGCAGTTCTTC
J: TRBJ2-7; V: TRBV7-8; D: .; size: .; CDR3: CASRTSYEQYF; DNA: TGTGCCAGCAGGACTAGTTATGAGCAGTACTTC
J: TRBJ1-5; V: TRBV6-5; D: .; size: once; CDR3: CASRRTENQPQHF; DNA: TGTGCCAGCAGGCGGACTGAGAATCAGCCCCAGCATTTT
J: TRBJ1-2; V: TRBV28; D: .; size: .; CDR3: CASSLEAQWSNYGYTF; DNA: TGTGCCAGCAGTTTAGAAGCACAGTGGTCTAACTATGGCTACACCTTC
J: TRBJ1-1; V: TRBV7-8; D: .; size: .; CDR3: CASSAAPGHMNTEAFF; DNA: TGTGCCAGCAGCGCCGCTCCGGGACACATGAACACTGAAGCTTTCTTT
J: TRBJ1-3; V: TRBV19; D: TRBD1; size: .; CDR3: CASSRPGQGNTIYF; DNA: TGTGCCAGTAGTCGACCGGGACAGGGAAACACCATATATTTT
J: TRBJ1-2; V: TRBV4-3; D: .; size: .; CDR3: CASSQMGGFYGYTF; DNA: TGCGCCAGCAGCCAAATGGGAGGCTTCTATGGCTACACCTTC
J: TRBJ1-6; V: TRBV27; D: .; size: .; CDR3: CASSFGPSSYNSPLHF; DNA: TGTGCCAGCAGTTTCGGTCCGAGCTCCTATAATTCACCCCTCCACTTT
J: TRBJ1-2; V: TRBV5-8; D: .; size: .; CDR3: CASSLVGGLKINYGYTF; DNA: TGTGCCAGCAGCTTGGTAGGAGGCTTAAAAATTAACTATGGCTACACCTTC
J: TRBJ1-5; V: TRBV2; D: .; size: .; CDR3: CASSRWQGEGNQPQHF; DNA: TGTGCCAGCAGTAGATGGCAGGGTGAGGGCAATCAGCCCCAGCATTTT
J: TRBJ1-1; V: TRBV27; D: .; size: .; CDR3: CASSLTRHTEAFF; DNA: TGTGCCAGCAGTTTGACGAGGCACACTGAAGCTTTCTTT
J: TRBJ1-2; V: TRBV19; D: .; size: .; CDR3: CASSSEYYGYTF; DNA: TGTGCCAGTAGTTCGGAGTACTATGGCTACACCTTC
J: TRBJ2-5; V: TRBV5-1; D: TRBD1; size: .; CDR3: CASSLRATGGGETQYF; DNA: TGCGCCAGCAGCTTGCGAGCTACAGGGGGCGGTGAGACCCAGTACTTC
J: TRBJ2-2; V: TRBV6-2/TRBV6-3; D: TRBD1; size: .; CDR3: CASSGQGPPGELFF; DNA: TGTGCCAGCAGTGGACAGGGGCCCCCCGGGGAGCTGTTTTTT
J: TRBJ1-1; V: TRBV12-3/TRBV12-4; D: TRBD1; size: .; CDR3: CASSLSRTGDAFF; DNA: TGTGCCAGCAGTTTAAGCCGGACAGGGGATGCTTTCTTT
J: TRBJ1-1; V: TRBV7-2; D: TRBD1; size: .; CDR3: CASSLTGPVTEAFF; DNA: TGTGCCAGCAGCTTGACAGGGCCCGTCACTGAAGCTTTCTTT
J: TRBJ1-1; V: TRBV7-9; D: .; size: .; CDR3: CASSLEGGTEAFF; DNA: TGTGCCAGCAGCTTAGAGGGGGGGACTGAAGCTTTCTTT
J: TRBJ1-6; V: TRBV27; D: .; size: .; CDR3: CASSLTNPGRLSSYNSPLHF; DNA: TGTGCCAGCAGTTTGACCAATCCAGGGCGACTCAGCTCCTATAATTCACCCCTCCACTTT
J: TRBJ2-2; V: TRBV2; D: TRBD2; size: .; CDR3: CASKIGTSGNTGELFF; DNA: TGTGCCAGCAAGATCGGGACTAGCGGTAACACCGGGGAGCTGTTTTTT
J: TRBJ1-1; V: TRBV9; D: .; size: .; CDR3: CASSPEPGQPAFF; DNA: TGTGCCAGCAGCCCGGAGCCAGGGCAGCCAGCTTTCTTT
J: TRBJ1-4; V: TRBV6-5; D: TRBD1; size: .; CDR3: CASSYSTGGGNEKLFF; DNA: TGTGCCAGCAGTTATTCAACAGGGGGCGGTAATGAAAAACTGTTTTTT
J: TRBJ2-1; V: TRBV7-3; D: .; size: .; CDR3: CASSKGVGEQFF; DNA: TGTGCCAGCAGCAAAGGGGTGGGTGAGCAGTTCTTC
J: TRBJ1-5; V: TRBV7-4; D: TRBD1; size: .; CDR3: CASSPGPGQGSRQPQHF; DNA: TGTGCCAGCAGTCCAGGACCGGGACAGGGGTCCCGTCAGCCCCAGCATTTT
J: TRBJ2-2; V: TRBV6-4; D: TRBD1; size: .; CDR3: CASSGGQGTGELFF; DNA: TGTGCCAGCAGTGGGGGACAGGGCACCGGGGAGCTGTTTTTT
J: TRBJ1-1; V: TRBV5-4; D: TRBD1; size: few; CDR3: CASSKDRENTEAFF; DNA: TGTGCCAGCAGCAAGGACAGGGAGAACACTGAAGCTTTCTTT